What follows is one TCR beta chain and its context. Antigen specificity is unknown. TCRdb's table, derived via immunoSEQ multiplex PCR, lists solely in-frame clones and lacks some. The sample records 550,000 to 700,000 clones, around three quarters being singletons. The data were taken from a study of shared clonotypes between healthy human individuals. Study-level findings and limits: Represented diversity (both genetic and exposure-history) was limited by the small number of donors.

The sequence derives from a woman in her twenties or thirties in good health. The sample was memory CD4+ T cells sorted from blood. Subset given: CD45RA-negative fraction.

The CDR3 loop is CASSLALGQETQYF. The CDR3 nucleotides read TGTGCCAGCAGCTTAGCACTGGGCCAAGAGACCCAGTACTTC. The gene calls are TRBV7-9 and TRBJ2-5, with unresolved D. Deletions cut 0 bases from V and 1 base from J, with 6 bases between. Looked up from germline, CDR1 is SEHNR and CDR2 is FQNEAQ (reference sequence). This CDR3 is built from 14 residues.